These T cell receptor beta chains were read from a single sample in a study of blood T cell repertoires in COVID-19. Repertoires were generated with immunoSEQ multiplex PCR, while TCRdb's copy carries only in-frame clones and drops some. The sample lists 300,000 to 350,000 clones, 88% occurring once. Source material: peripheral blood. All receptors come from a woman between 65 and 79 years old with COVID-19, enrolled during active disease. CDR3s include the opening cysteine and the closing phenylalanine or tryptophan. The order of the fields is J gene, V gene, CDR3 protein.

TRBJ1-2 | TRBV19 | CASSITGTKNYGYTF
TRBJ1-3 | TRBV5-1 | CASSLTVAGNTIYF
TRBJ2-1 | TRBV5-6 | CASSLLRGVNEQFF
TRBJ2-3 | TRBV5-1 | CASSLVRLAGPRNTQYF
TRBJ1-1 | TRBV3-1/TRBV3-2 | CASSQAGLDTVNTEAFF
TRBJ1-2 | TRBV9 | CASSVNTGAGGYTF
TRBJ1-2 | TRBV5-1 | CASSFSGGNYGYTF
TRBJ1-1 | TRBV5-1 | CASSSVSRSHTEAFF
TRBJ1-4 | TRBV7-2 | CASSLNTGGWEKLFF
TRBJ2-4 | TRBV27 | CASSSLREYGNIQYF
TRBJ1-2 | TRBV6-5 | CASRTGDNHNYGYTF
TRBJ2-2 | TRBV24-1 | CATSDSERGLSGELFF
TRBJ1-6 | TRBV6-5 | CASGSTGHNSPLHF
TRBJ1-2 | TRBV19 | CASNAGTANYGYTF
TRBJ1-3 | TRBV21-1 | CASSKAGRGDDTIYF
TRBJ2-2 | TRBV23-1 | CASSQFRRTGELFF
TRBJ1-1 | TRBV5-1 | CASIPGTGGHMNTEAFF
TRBJ2-7 | TRBV28 | CASSSLARAYEQYF
TRBJ1-1 | TRBV5-1 | CASSWGQNTEAFF
TRBJ1-5 | TRBV19 | CASRSTGFSNQPQHF
TRBJ1-1 | TRBV19 | CASRAEGARVAEAFF
TRBJ1-3 | TRBV6-5 | CASREGAFGNTIYF
TRBJ1-4 | TRBV10-3 | CAISEFRGNEKLFF
TRBJ2-7 | TRBV27 | CASSVKSTGTFPSYEQYF
TRBJ1-2 | TRBV7-7 | CASRQTGPYGYTF
TRBJ1-2 | TRBV19 | CASSPRYRDFLYGYTF
TRBJ1-5 | TRBV7-9 | CASSLEGGNQPQHF
TRBJ1-1 | TRBV5-1 | CASSPQGQTYTEAFF
TRBJ1-4 | TRBV12-3/TRBV12-4 | CASSKGDKLFF
TRBJ2-3 | TRBV5-1 | CASSWPLAGGSTDTQYF
TRBJ2-1 | TRBV28 | CASSFHPGNEQFF
TRBJ1-1 | TRBV6-5 | CASSGQGATEAFF
TRBJ1-3 | TRBV14 | CASSRLTGNTIYF
TRBJ2-2 | TRBV10-3 | CAISGPGQGYTGELFF
TRBJ1-2 | TRBV19 | CASSIDRGTAGGYTF
TRBJ1-4 | TRBV5-6 | CASSRRPVEKLFF
TRBJ2-3 | TRBV5-4 | CASTSRSDTQYF
TRBJ2-3 | TRBV2 | CASSDTLRADTQYF
TRBJ2-1 | TRBV3-1/TRBV3-2 | CATGGPHNEQFF
TRBJ2-3 | TRBV4-1 | CASSHRGGGADTQYF
TRBJ2-3 | TRBV6-5 | CASTILAGDTQYF
TRBJ2-3 | TRBV2 | CASSGPGGGSTDTQYF
TRBJ1-6 | TRBV12-3/TRBV12-4 | CASTWAGSSPLHF
TRBJ1-3 | TRBV18 | CASSTGGSGNTIYF
TRBJ2-3 | TRBV4-2 | CASSKGPSGGADTQYF
TRBJ1-2 | TRBV2 | CASIRDSRELYGYTF
TRBJ1-2 | TRBV29-1 | CSASGGGYTF
TRBJ1-2 | TRBV7-2 | CASSLGRENGYTF